This T cell receptor beta chain was found in a study of blood T cell repertoires in COVID-19. Study-level background: COVID-19 samples, acute and convalescent, were from the United States, Italy and Spain. The cDNA or gDNA used as material had been derived from T cells, B-cell-depleted T cells, or PBMCs.

Source study methods: Amplification of reference gene primers was used by the study to estimate nucleated cell counts. The protocol was immunoSEQ multiplex PCR, while the TCRdb copy is restricted to in-frame clones and leaves out a portion. V and J calls and clone size follow that table, whereas D and trimming were derived from the DNA. Of some 290,000 clones listed, 81% are singletons. Germline V gene lookup returns CDR1 LGHNA and CDR2 YNFKEQ. The germline V and J ends were trimmed by 4 bases and 0 bases, with 16 bases remaining between them. The CDR3 runs 17 residues. The rearrangement uses TRBV4-2 and TRBJ2-1, with a possible D match to TRBD1 (6 bases). Sequenced material: peripheral blood. The receptor was derived from a woman in her sixties with active or convalescent COVID-19. The CDR3 region is CASSRGQGTSSYNEQFF. The CDR3 bases are TGTGCCAGCAGCCGGGGGCAGGGAACAAGCTCCTACAATGAGCAGTTCTTC.